One and the same sample provided the 13 T cell receptor beta chains below, sequenced in a study of neurological immune-mediated disorders (dated by TCRdb to the late 2010s). Library method: 5' RACE. Instrument on record: Illumina HiSeq 2500. Clones were called with MiXCR by TCRdb after fastp trimmed the public reads at Q25, and only in-frame beta chains were retained. Every entry covers one CDR3 protein and lists the most common genes and DNA from its rows. Within this sample are approximately 28,000 distinct CDR3 sequences, with 10% to 15% of them counted one time only. The ten largest clones take up approximately 5.6% of the sample. What this sample's time point label stands for: technical triplicate 2. Sequencing used CD4+ T cells from blood. These receptors all stem from a female donor with HTLV-1-associated myelopathy (HAM/TSP).

This clonotype was seen at least ten times. V usage is TRBV7-9 and J usage is TRBJ1-1, with 7 bases lining up with TRBD1. The germline CDR1 and CDR2 sequences are SEHNR and FQNEAQ (reference sequence). V dropped 6 bases and J dropped 5; count of bases not matched to a gene: 15. CDR3 length: 16 residues. CDR3 nucleotides: TGTGCCAGCAGTTCTACCGACCCGGGACAGAAAACTGAAGCTTTCTTT. Translated: CASSSTDPGQKTEAFF. Based on the CDR3 plus reference TRBV7-9 and TRBJ1-1, the full variable domain is DTGVSQNPRHKITKRGQNVTFRCDPISEHNRLYWYRQTLGQGPEFLTYFQNEAQLEKSRLLSDRFSAERPKGSFSTLEIQRTEQGDSAMYLCASSSTDPGQKTEAFFGQGTRLTVV.

The J gene is TRBJ2-5, the V gene TRBV25-1; 9 bases align to TRBD2. The CDR3 contains 21 residues. CDR1 is MGHDK, CDR2 SYGVNS, per germline. Trimming at V came to 1 base and at J to 5 bases, leaving 23 bases not matched to a gene. The CDR3 DNA reads TGTGCCAGCAGTGAATTGATGAGATCTGGCGGGGGGGCCTATATGATCGAGACCCAGTACTTC. This sequence encodes CASSELMRSGGGAYMIETQYF.

This clonotype was seen at least ten times. V gene TRBV6-5 combines with J gene TRBJ2-7; the match to TRBD2 covers 7 bases. With V trimmed by 7 bases and J by 5 bases, 11 bases remained unmatched. This CDR3 contains 14 residues. Germline assignment: CDR1 MNHEY and CDR2 SVGAGI. CDR3 DNA sequence: TGTGCCAGCAAGGGCAGGGACTACCGTAACGAGCAGTACTTC. It encodes CASKGRDYRNEQYF.

This clonotype was seen ten or more times. This chain uses TRBV3-1 with TRBJ2-1; 11 bases map to TRBD2. The V gene's germline CDR1 is LGHDT and CDR2 YNNKEL (reference sequence). J was trimmed by 11 bases and V by 4 bases; bases with no gene match: 16. The CDR3 is 17 amino acids. The CDR3 sequence is CASSPLSTSGTTGQQFF. As DNA, the CDR3 is TGTGCCAGCAGCCCATTATCGACTAGCGGGACAACCGGGCAGCAGTTCTTC.

The chain carries TRBV20-1 and TRBJ2-7, with D uncertain. Trimming removed 0 bases from V and 7 bases from J, with 10 bases in between. Germline lookup yields CDR1 DFQATT and CDR2 SNEGSKA (reference sequence). The CDR3 has 12 amino acids. CDR3 sequence: CSARDESREQYF. CDR3 coding DNA: TGCAGTGCTAGAGATGAGAGCCGAGAGCAGTACTTC.

This clonotype was seen repeatedly, ten times or more. The V gene is TRBV11-2, the J gene TRBJ2-1; no firm D call. Germline V gene data show CDR1 as SGHAT and CDR2 as FQNNGV. This CDR3 contains 14 residues. The V end was cut by 2 bases, the J end by 6 bases, with 11 bases between. CDR3 nucleotides: TGTGCCAGCAGCTTACGGAGCGATGGCAATGAGCAGTTCTTC. The encoded protein is CASSLRSDGNEQFF.

This clonotype was seen many times. This chain uses TRBV7-8 with TRBJ2-7, with a tentative D call TRBD1 (5 bases). This CDR3 has 12 residues. Germline values: CDR1 SGHVS, CDR2 FQNEAQ. The germline V and J ends were trimmed by 1 base and 10 bases, with 11 bases remaining between them. CDR3 DNA: TGTGCCAGCAGCTTAGTTTCGGACAACCAGTACTTC. It yields the protein CASSLVSDNQYF.

This clonotype was recorded many times. The chain is built from TRBV7-2 and TRBJ1-1; no clear D gene. Germline V gene sequence: CDR1 SGHTA, CDR2 FQGNSA. V lost 1 base to trimming and J lost 0 bases, with 3 bases between them. The CDR3 is 13 amino acids. The CDR3 bases are TGTGCCAGCAGCTTAGAGATGAACACTGAAGCTTTCTTT. It codes for CASSLEMNTEAFF.

The chain joins TRBV11-2 to TRBJ1-1; TRBD1 agrees at 8 bases. The CDR3 is 12 amino acids. Germline assignment: CDR1 SGHAT and CDR2 FQNNGV. Unmatched junction bases numbered 3, after V lost 4 bases and J lost 8 bases. The CDR3 region has the DNA TGTGCCAGCAGCTCCCGGACAGGGGAAGCTTTCTTT. Its translation is CASSSRTGEAFF.

This clonotype was recorded at least ten times. The chain links TRBV20-1 to TRBJ2-1; D uncertain. Germline V gene lookup returns CDR1 DFQATT and CDR2 SNEGSKA (reference sequence). This CDR3 has 12 residues. V dropped 5 bases and J dropped 5 bases, with 10 bases sitting between them. The CDR3 DNA reads as TGCAGTGCTGGAAAAAGTAACAATGAGCAGTTCTTC. This codes for CSAGKSNNEQFF.

This clonotype was counted many times. This rearrangement joins TRBV5-1 to TRBJ1-4; TRBD1 is a possible D gene (5 bases). The CDR3 length is 14 residues. The germline V and J ends were trimmed by 1 base and 6 bases, with 10 bases remaining between them. Germline-derived CDR1 and CDR2 are SGHRS and YFSETQ. CDR3 loop: CASSLRLGDEKLFF. As DNA, the CDR3 is TGCGCCAGCAGCTTGCGTCTAGGGGATGAAAAACTGTTTTTT.

This clonotype has at least ten counts. The chain is built from TRBV5-1 and TRBJ2-7, with TRBD2 matching 7 bases. J was trimmed by 1 base and V by 4 bases; bases with no gene match: 11. Germline CDR1 SGHRS, CDR2 YFSETQ. CDR3 length equals 16 residues. CDR3 amino acids: CASSPSGAGISYEQYF. In nucleotides, the CDR3 is TGCGCCAGCAGCCCCTCGGGAGCGGGGATTTCCTACGAGCAGTACTTC.

This clonotype was observed many times. The chain joins TRBV12-3 or TRBV12-4 to TRBJ2-1; D is unclear. With 2 bases removed from V and 6 bases from J, the gap between germline ends came to 8 bases. This CDR3 contains 13 residues. The DNA for the CDR3 is TGTGCCAGCAGTTTACTAGTCCCCAATGAGCAGTTCTTC. Amino acids: CASSLLVPNEQFF.